This T cell receptor (beta chain) was observed in a study of T cells in Graves' hyperthyroidism and ophthalmopathy. Study-level findings and limits: In simple terms, a model built on 13 V-J features told ophthalmopathy apart from stable hyperthyroidism.

The diagnostic basis comprised clinical symptoms, serum thyroxine and TRAb, thyroid ultrasound and orbital computed tomography. The V end lost 2 bases, the J end lost 12 bases, and 14 bases lay between the germline ends. This CDR3 is 13 amino acids long. The germline CDR1 and CDR2 sequences are MGHDK and SYGVNS. RNA transcripts served as the template for amplifying TCR beta CDR3 regions. With the HTBI primer set, the TCR CDR3 went through a first round of RT-PCR. Via MiXCR, TCRdb re-called the multiplex PCR reads, giving one row per CDR3 protein. In the table there are roughly 510,000 distinct CDR3 sequences, approximately 48% of which are singletons. Remarks on this clonotype: The antigen remains unidentified.

The material sequenced was peripheral blood or thyroid tissue (not recorded which). The rearrangement uses TRBV25-1 and TRBJ2-1, with D possibly being TRBD1 or TRBD2 (5 bases each). The TCR was taken from an adult woman with Graves' disease, either hyperthyroidism or ophthalmopathy (not recorded which). The CDR3 region is CASSEGGGDTQFF. The CDR3 bases are TGTGCCAGCAGTGAAGGGGGTGGGGATACGCAGTTCTTC.